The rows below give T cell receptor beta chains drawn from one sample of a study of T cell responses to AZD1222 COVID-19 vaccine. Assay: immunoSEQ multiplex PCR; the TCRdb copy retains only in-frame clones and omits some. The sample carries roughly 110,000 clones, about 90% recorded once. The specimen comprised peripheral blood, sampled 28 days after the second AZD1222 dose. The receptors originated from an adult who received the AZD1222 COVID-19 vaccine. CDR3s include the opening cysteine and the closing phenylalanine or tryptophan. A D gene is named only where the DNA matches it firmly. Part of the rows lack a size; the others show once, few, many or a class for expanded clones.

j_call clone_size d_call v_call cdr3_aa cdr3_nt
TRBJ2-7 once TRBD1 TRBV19 CASSMGTGPYEQYF TGTGCCAGTAGTATGGGGACAGGGCCCTACGAGCAGTACTTC
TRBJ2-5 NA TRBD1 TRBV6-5 CASSWTGNKAETQYF TGTGCCAGCAGTTGGACAGGTAACAAGGCCGAGACCCAGTACTTC
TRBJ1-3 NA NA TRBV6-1 CASSESMSVSGNTIYF TGTGCCAGCAGTGAATCAATGAGTGTCTCTGGAAACACCATATATTTT
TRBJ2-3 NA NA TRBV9 CASSAPGHSTDTQYF TGTGCCAGCAGCGCGCCGGGACATAGCACAGATACGCAGTATTTT
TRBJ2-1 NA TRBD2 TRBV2 CAGSGTTYNEQFF TGTGCCGGTAGCGGGACTACGTACAATGAGCAGTTCTTC
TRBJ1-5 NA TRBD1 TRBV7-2 CASSTYGTGVGQPQHF TGTGCCAGCAGCACCTACGGGACAGGGGTAGGTCAGCCCCAGCATTTT
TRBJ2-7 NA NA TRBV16 CASSLRNYEQYF TGTGCCAGCAGCCTGCGGAACTACGAGCAGTACTTC
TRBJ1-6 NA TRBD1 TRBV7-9 CASNDRGRRSPLHF TGTGCCAGCAACGACAGGGGGCGAAGATCACCCCTCCACTTT
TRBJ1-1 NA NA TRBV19 CASSILGGHFF TGTGCCAGTAGTATATTGGGGGGACACTTCTTT
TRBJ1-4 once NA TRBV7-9 CASRLDYEKLFF TGTGCCAGCAGATTGGACTATGAAAAACTGTTTTTT
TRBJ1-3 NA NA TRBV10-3 CAIREGLTETSGNTIYF TGTGCCATCAGGGAGGGGTTGACAGAGACCTCTGGAAACACCATATATTTT
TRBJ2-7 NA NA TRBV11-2 CASSLRGTYEQYF TGTGCCAGCAGCTTAAGGGGTACCTACGAGCAGTACTTC
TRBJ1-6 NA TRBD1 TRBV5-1 CASSQGTGSRGLHF TGCGCCAGCAGCCAAGGGACAGGCTCCAGAGGCCTCCACTTT
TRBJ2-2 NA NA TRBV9 CASSPPTEELFF TGTGCCAGCAGCCCCCCGACGGAGGAGCTGTTTTTT
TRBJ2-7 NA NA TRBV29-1 CSVGLAPNNYEQYF TGCAGCGTTGGTTTAGCGCCAAACAACTACGAGCAGTACTTC
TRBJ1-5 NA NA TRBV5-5 CASSRPGDQPQHF TGTGCCAGCAGCAGACCGGGGGATCAGCCCCAGCATTTT
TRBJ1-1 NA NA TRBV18 CASSPLGTEAFF TGTGCCAGCTCACCACTGGGCACTGAAGCTTTCTTT
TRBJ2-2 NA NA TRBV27 CASSSLGGAGELFF TGTGCCAGCAGTTCCCTGGGGGGAGCCGGGGAGCTGTTTTTT
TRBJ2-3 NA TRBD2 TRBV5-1 CASSIPSGRSDTQYF TGCGCCAGCAGCATCCCTAGCGGGAGGTCAGATACGCAGTATTTT
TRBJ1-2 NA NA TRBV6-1 CASSDFLARTTRDTF TGTGCCAGCAGTGATTTCTTGGCACGGACAACAAGGGACACCTTC
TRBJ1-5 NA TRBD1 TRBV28 CASSLGQGINQPQHF TGTGCCAGCAGTTTGGGACAGGGGATAAATCAGCCCCAGCATTTT
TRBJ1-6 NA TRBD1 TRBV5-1 CASSPGQGDNSPLHF TGCGCCAGCAGCCCGGGACAGGGAGATAATTCACCCCTCCACTTT
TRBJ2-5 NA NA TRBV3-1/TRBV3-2 CASSFTRRHQETQYF TGTGCCAGCAGCTTCACAAGGCGCCACCAAGAGACCCAGTACTTC
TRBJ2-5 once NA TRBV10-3 CAISAYSQETQYF TGTGCCATCAGTGCGTACAGCCAAGAGACCCAGTACTTC
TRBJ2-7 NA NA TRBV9 CASSRDSSYEQYF TGTGCCAGCAGCCGGGACTCCTCCTACGAGCAGTACTTC
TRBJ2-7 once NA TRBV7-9 CASSPFMSRGLSYEQYF TGTGCCAGCAGCCCCTTTATGTCCAGGGGCCTCTCCTACGAGCAGTACTTC
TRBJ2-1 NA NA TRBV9 CASSTGSNEQFF TGTGCCAGCAGCACGGGGAGTAATGAGCAGTTCTTC
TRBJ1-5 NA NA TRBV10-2 CASSESVRVRQPQHF TGCGCCAGCAGTGAGTCGGTCAGGGTCCGTCAGCCCCAGCATTTT
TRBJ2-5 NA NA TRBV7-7 CASSRTSIIETQYF TGTGCCAGCAGCAGGACCTCTATAATCGAGACCCAGTACTTC
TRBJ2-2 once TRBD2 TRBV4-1 CASSQVRGGETGELFF TGCGCCAGCAGCCAAGTTCGCGGGGGAGAAACCGGGGAGCTGTTTTTT
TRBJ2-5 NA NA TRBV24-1 CATSDQTGRETQYF TGTGCCACCAGTGACCAGACAGGGAGGGAGACCCAGTACTTC
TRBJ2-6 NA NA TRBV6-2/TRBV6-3 CASSFQYSGANVLTF TGTGCCAGCAGTTTCCAATACTCTGGGGCCAACGTCCTGACTTTC
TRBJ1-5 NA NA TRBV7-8 CASSRVAGGQPQHF TGTGCCAGCAGCCGGGTCGCTGGGGGTCAGCCCCAGCATTTT
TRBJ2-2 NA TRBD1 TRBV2 CASKLWTGMAGELFF TGTGCCAGCAAGCTATGGACAGGGATGGCCGGGGAGCTGTTTTTT
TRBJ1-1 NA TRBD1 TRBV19 CASSIKGTVMNTEAFF TGTGCCAGTAGTATTAAAGGGACAGTCATGAACACTGAAGCTTTCTTT
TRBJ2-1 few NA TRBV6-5 CASRGVGEQFF TGTGCCAGCAGGGGGGTAGGTGAGCAGTTCTTC
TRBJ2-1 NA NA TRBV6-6 CASSLSGTANNEQFF TGTGCCAGCAGTCTCTCCGGGACGGCCAACAATGAGCAGTTCTTC
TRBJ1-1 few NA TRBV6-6 CASSKTSAMNTEAFF TGTGCCAGCAGTAAAACATCTGCCATGAACACTGAAGCTTTCTTT
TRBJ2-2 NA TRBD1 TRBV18 CASSPPGQSNTGELFF TGTGCCAGCTCACCGCCGGGACAGTCGAACACCGGGGAGCTGTTTTTT
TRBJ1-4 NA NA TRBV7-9 CASSLGDTTNEKLFF TGTGCCAGCAGCTTGGGAGATACAACTAATGAAAAACTGTTTTTT
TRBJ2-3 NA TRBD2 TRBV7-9 CASSFTSGGTDTQYF TGTGCCAGCAGCTTTACTAGCGGGGGCACAGATACGCAGTATTTT
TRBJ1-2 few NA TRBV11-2 CASSSRGGYTF TGTGCCAGCAGTTCCCGTGGGGGCTACACCTTC
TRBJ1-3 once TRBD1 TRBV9 CASSVTGGNVGGNTIYF TGTGCCAGCAGCGTTACAGGGGGAAATGTAGGTGGAAACACCATATATTTT
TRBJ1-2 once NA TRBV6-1 CASSEREGQGPYGYTF TGTGCCAGCAGTGAAAGGGAGGGGCAGGGACCCTATGGCTACACCTTC
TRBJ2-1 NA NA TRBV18 CASSPDTISYNEQFF TGTGCCAGCTCACCAGATACAATCTCCTACAATGAGCAGTTCTTC
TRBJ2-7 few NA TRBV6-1 CASSEVMGSYEQYF TGTGCCAGCAGTGAGGTGATGGGATCCTACGAGCAGTACTTC
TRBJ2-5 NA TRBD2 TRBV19 CASSIGGRGETQYF TGTGCCAGTAGTATAGGCGGGAGAGGAGAGACCCAGTACTTC
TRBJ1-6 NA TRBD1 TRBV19 CASRVAGGSSSYNSPLHF TGTGCCAGCCGTGTCGCAGGGGGGTCCAGCTCCTATAATTCACCCCTCCACTTT
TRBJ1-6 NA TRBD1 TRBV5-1 CASSGTGDSPLHF TGCGCCAGCAGCGGGACAGGGGACTCACCCCTCCACTTT
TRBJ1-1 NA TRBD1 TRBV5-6 CASSGTGVGWNTEAFF TGTGCCAGCAGCGGGACAGGGGTAGGGTGGAACACTGAAGCTTTCTTT
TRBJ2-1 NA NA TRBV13 CASSAWIF TGTGCCAGCAGCGCTTGGATCTTC
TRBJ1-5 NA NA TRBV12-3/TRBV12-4 CASSLTGPQPQHF TGTGCCAGCAGTTTAACAGGCCCGCAGCCCCAGCATTTT
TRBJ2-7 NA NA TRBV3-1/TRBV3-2 CASSQIGGYEQYF TGTGCCAGCAGCCAAATAGGGGGATACGAGCAGTACTTC
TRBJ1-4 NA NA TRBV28 CASSYWTVSNEKLFF TGTGCCAGCAGTTACTGGACAGTCTCTAATGAAAAACTGTTTTTT
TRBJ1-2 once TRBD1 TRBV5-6 CASSLDPGGYGYTF TGTGCCAGCAGCTTGGACCCAGGGGGCTATGGCTACACCTTC
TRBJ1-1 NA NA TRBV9 CASSVDPADDLNTEAFF TGTGCCAGCAGCGTAGACCCAGCCGACGATCTGAACACTGAAGCTTTCTTT
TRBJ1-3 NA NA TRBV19 CASSIDSGNTIYF TGTGCCAGTAGTATAGACTCTGGAAACACCATATATTTT
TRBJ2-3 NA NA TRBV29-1 CSVEGPVGGTDTQYF TGCAGCGTTGAGGGTCCGGTGGGGGGCACAGATACGCAGTATTTT
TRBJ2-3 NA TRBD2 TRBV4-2 CASSQEGAGEGTDTQYF TGTGCCAGCAGCCAAGAAGGAGCGGGAGAGGGCACAGATACGCAGTATTTT